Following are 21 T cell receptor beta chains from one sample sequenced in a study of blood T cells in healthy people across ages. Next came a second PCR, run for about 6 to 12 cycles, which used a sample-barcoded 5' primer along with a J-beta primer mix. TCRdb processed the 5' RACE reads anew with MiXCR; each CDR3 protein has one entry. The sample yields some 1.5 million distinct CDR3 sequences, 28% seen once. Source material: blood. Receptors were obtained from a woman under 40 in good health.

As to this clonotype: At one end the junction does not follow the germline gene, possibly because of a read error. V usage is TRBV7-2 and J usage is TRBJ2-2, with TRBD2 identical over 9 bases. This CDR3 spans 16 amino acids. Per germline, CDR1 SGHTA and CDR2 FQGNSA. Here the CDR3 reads CASSLGGGASTGELFF. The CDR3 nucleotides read TGTGCCAGCAGCTTAGGCGGGGGGGCTTCGACCGGAGAGCTGTTTTTT.

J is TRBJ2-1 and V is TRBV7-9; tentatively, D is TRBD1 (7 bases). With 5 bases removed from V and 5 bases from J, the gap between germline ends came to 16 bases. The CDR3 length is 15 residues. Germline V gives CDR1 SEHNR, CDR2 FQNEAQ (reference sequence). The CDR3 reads CASSPTTGRHNEQFF. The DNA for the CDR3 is TGTGCCAGCAGCCCTACGACAGGGAGGCACAATGAGCAGTTCTTC.

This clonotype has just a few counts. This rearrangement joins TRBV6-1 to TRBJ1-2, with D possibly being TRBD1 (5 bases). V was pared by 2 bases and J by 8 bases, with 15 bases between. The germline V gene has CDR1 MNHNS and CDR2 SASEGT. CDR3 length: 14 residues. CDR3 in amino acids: CASSEPRAIGGYTF. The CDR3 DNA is TGTGCCAGCAGTGAACCCAGGGCCATCGGGGGCTACACCTTC.

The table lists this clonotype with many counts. The CDR3 is CASTGTEKYEQYF. The CDR3 DNA sequence: TGTGCCAGCACGGGGACAGAAAAATACGAGCAGTACTTC. The chain recombines TRBV28 with TRBJ2-7; TRBD1 matches 7 bases. Per the germline V gene, CDR1 is MDHEN and CDR2 is SYDVKM. CDR3 size: 13 residues. The V and J ends lost 7 bases and 4 bases, in that order; junction bases with no gene match: 7.

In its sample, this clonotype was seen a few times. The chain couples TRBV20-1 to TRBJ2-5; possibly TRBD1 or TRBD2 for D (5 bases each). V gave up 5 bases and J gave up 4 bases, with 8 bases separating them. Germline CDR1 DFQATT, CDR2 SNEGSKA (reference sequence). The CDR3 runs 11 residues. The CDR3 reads CSAGTRETQYF. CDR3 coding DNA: TGCAGTGCTGGGACGCGAGAGACCCAGTACTTC.

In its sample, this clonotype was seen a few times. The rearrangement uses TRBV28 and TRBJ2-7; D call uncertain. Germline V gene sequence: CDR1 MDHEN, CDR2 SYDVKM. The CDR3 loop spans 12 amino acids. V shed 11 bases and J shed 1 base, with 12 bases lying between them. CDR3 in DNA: TGTGCCGCCGGCCAACAGTCCTACGAGCAGTACTTC. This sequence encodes CAAGQQSYEQYF.

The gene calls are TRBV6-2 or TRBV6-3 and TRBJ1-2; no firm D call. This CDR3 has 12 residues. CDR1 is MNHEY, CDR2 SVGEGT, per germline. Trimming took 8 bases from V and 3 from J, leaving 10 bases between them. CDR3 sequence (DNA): TGTGCCAGCCAGGATCCAGACTATGGCTACACCTTC. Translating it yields CASQDPDYGYTF.

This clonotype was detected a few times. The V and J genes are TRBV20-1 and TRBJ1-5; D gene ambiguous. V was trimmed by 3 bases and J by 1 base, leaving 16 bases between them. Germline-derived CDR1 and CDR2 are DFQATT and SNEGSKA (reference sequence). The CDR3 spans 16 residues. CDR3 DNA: TGCAGTGCTAGTCCCTCGCCCGGGCGAAGCAATCAGCCCCAGCATTTT. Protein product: CSASPSPGRSNQPQHF.

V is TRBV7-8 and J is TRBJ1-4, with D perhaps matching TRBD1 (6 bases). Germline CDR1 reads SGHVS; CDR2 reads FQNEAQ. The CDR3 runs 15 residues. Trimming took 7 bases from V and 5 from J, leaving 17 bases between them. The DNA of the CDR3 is TGTGCCAGCACCATCAGGGGCGGCGGGAATGAAAAACTGTTTTTT. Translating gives CASTIRGGGNEKLFF.

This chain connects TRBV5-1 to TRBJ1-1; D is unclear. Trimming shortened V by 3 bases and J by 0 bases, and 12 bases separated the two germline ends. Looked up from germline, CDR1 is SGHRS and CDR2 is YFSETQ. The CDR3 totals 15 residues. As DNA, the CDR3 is TGCGCCAGCAGCTACCACCCCAATATGAACACTGAAGCTTTCTTT. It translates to CASSYHPNMNTEAFF.

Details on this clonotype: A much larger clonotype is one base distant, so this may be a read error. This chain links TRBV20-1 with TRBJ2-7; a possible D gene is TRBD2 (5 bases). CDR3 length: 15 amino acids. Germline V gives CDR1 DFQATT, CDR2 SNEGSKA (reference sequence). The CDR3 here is CSARDEDWLGYERYF. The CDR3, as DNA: TGCAGTGCTAGAGATGAGGACTGGTTGGGCTACGAGCGGTACTTC.

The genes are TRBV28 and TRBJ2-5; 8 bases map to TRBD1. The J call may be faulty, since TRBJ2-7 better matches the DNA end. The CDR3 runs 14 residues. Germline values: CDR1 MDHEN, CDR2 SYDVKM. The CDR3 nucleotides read TGTGCCAGCAGCTCCGGGACAGGACACTACGAGCAGTACTTC. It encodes CASSSGTGHYEQYF.

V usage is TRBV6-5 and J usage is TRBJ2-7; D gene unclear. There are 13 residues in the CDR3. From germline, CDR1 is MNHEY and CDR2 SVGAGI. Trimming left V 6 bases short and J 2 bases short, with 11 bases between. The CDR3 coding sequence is TGTGCCAGCAGACCTCGAGACCCCTACGAGCAGTACTTC. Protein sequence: CASRPRDPYEQYF.

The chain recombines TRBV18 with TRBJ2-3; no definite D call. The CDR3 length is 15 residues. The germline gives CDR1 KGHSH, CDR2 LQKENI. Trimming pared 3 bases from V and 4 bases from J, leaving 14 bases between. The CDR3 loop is CASSPSGRWADTQYF. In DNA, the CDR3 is TGTGCCAGCTCACCTTCGGGCAGGTGGGCAGATACGCAGTATTTT.

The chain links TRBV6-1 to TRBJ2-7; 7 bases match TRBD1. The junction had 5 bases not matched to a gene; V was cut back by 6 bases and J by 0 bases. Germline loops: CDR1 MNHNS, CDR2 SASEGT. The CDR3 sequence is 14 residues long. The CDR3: CASRGDSYSYEQYF. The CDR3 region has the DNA TGTGCCAGCAGGGGGGACAGTTACTCCTACGAGCAGTACTTC.

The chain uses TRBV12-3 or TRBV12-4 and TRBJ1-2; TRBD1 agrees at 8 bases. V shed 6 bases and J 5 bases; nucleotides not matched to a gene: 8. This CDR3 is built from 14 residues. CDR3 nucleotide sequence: TGTGCCAGCAGGCCAGGGGGCGGACCATATGGCTACACCTTC. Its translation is CASRPGGGPYGYTF.

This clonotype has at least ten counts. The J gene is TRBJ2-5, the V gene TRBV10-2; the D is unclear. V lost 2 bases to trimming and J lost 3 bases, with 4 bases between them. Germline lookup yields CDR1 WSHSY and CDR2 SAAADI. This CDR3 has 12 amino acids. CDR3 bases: TGCGCCAGCAGTGAGCCGAAAGAGACCCAGTACTTC. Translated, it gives CASSEPKETQYF.

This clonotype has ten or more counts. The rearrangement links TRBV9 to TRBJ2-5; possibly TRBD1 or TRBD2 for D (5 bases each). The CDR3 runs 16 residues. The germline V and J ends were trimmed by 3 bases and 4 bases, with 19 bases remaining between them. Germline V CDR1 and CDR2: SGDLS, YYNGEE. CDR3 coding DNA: TGTGCCAGCAGCGCACAACCCGGGACCGAGGGAGAGACCCAGTACTTC. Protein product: CASSAQPGTEGETQYF.

The chain's CDR3 is CSARGDRGYTTPYNEQFF. The CDR3 DNA is TGCAGTGCTAGAGGAGACAGGGGCTACACTACTCCTTACAATGAGCAGTTCTTC. The chain uses TRBV20-1 and TRBJ2-1, with 8 bases fitting TRBD1. The CDR3 runs 18 residues. Germline loops: CDR1 DFQATT, CDR2 SNEGSKA (reference sequence). J gave up 4 bases and V 1 base, and 15 bases lay outside the gene matches.

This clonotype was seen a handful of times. In DNA, the CDR3 is TGTGCCAGCAGCCGGGACAGGGGCCTTGAAAAACTGTTTTTT. Amino acids: CASSRDRGLEKLFF. The chain uses TRBV7-2 and TRBJ1-4, with 10 bases identical to TRBD1. Germline CDR1 and CDR2: SGHTA and FQGNSA. The CDR3 extends over 14 amino acids. V trimming: 5 bases; J trimming: 7 bases; junction bases outside the gene matches: 4.

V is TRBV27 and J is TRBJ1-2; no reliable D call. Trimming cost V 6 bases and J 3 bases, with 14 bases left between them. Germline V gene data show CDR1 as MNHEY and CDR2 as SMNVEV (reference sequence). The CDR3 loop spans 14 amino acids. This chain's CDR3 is CASRPYQEHYGYTF. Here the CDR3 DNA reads TGTGCCAGCAGGCCGTACCAGGAGCACTATGGCTACACCTTC.